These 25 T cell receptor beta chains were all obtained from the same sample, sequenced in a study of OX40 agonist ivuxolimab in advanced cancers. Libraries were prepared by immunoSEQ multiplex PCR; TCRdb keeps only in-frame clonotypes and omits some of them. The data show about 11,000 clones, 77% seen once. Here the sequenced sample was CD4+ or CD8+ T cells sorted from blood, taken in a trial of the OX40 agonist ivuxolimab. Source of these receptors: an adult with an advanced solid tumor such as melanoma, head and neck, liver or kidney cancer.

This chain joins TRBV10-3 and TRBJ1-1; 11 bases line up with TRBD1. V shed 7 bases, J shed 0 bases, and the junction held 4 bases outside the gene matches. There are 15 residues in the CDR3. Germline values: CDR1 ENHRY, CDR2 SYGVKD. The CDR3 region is CAIMGTGGVNTEAFF. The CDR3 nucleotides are TGTGCCATCATGGGGACAGGGGGTGTGAACACTGAAGCTTTCTTT.

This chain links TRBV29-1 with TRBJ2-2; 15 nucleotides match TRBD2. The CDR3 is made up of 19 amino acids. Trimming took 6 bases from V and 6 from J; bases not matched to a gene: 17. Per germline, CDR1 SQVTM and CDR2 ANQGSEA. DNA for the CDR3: TGCAGCGTCCCATGGGTGGGACTAGCGGGGGGCGGAGGGGCCGGGGAGCTGTTTTTT. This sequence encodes CSVPWVGLAGGGGAGELFF.

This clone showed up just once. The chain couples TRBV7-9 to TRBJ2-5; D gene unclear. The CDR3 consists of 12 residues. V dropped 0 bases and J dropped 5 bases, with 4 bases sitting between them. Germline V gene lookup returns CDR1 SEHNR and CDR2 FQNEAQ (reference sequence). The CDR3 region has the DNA TGTGCCAGCAGCTTAGCGCTGGAGACCCAGTACTTC. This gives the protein CASSLALETQYF.

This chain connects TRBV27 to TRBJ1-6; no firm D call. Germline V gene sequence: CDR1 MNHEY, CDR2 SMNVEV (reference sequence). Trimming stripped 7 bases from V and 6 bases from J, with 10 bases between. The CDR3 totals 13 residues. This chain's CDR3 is CASTDFVNSPLHF. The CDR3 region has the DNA TGTGCCAGCACGGACTTTGTTAATTCACCCCTCCACTTT.

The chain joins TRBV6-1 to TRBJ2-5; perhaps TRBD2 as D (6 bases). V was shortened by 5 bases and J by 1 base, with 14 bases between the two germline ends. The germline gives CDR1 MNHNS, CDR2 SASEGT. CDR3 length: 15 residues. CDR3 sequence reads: CASSSLGGPQETQYF. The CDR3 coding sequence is TGTGCCAGCAGTAGCCTGGGGGGACCCCAAGAGACCCAGTACTTC.

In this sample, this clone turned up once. This CDR3 reads CASSSPGTSQETQYF. CDR3 DNA sequence: TGTGCCAGCAGTTCACCCGGGACAAGCCAAGAGACCCAGTACTTC. The chain recombines TRBV27 with TRBJ2-5; a weak D match, TRBD1 (6 bases). Germline V gene sequence: CDR1 MNHEY, CDR2 SMNVEV (reference sequence). V was pared by 4 bases and J by 1 base, with 13 bases between. The CDR3 covers 15 residues.

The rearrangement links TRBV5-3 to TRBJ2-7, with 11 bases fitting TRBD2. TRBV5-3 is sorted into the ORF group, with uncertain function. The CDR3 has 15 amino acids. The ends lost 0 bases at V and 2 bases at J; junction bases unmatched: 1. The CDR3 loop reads CARSLASGRPYEQYF. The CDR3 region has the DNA TGTGCCAGAAGCTTGGCTAGCGGGAGGCCCTACGAGCAGTACTTC.

In DNA, the CDR3 is TGTGCCAGACCTGGGGGGGAAAGGAACACTGAAGCTTTCTTT. Protein product: CARPGGERNTEAFF. The J gene is TRBJ1-1, the V gene TRBV6-5; the D gene is possibly TRBD1 (5 bases). Trimming removed 9 bases from V and 1 base from J, with 15 bases in between. The germline V gene has CDR1 MNHEY and CDR2 SVGAGI. There are 14 residues in the CDR3.

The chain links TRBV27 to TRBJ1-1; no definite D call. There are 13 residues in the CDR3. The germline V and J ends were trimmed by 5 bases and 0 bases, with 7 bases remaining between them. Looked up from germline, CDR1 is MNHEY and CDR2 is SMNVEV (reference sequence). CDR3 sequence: CASSLTLNTEAFF. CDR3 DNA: TGTGCCAGCAGTCTTACCTTGAACACTGAAGCTTTCTTT.

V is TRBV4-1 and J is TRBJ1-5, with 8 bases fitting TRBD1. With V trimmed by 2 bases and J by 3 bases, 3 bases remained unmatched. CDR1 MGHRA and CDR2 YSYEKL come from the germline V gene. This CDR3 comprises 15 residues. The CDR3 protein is CASSQKTGDNQPQHF. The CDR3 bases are TGCGCCAGCAGCCAAAAGACAGGGGACAATCAGCCCCAGCATTTT.

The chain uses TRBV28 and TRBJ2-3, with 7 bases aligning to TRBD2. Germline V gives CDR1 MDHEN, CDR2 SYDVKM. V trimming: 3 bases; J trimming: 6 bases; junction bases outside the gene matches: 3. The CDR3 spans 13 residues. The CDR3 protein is CASSFLGGDTQYF. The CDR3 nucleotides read TGTGCCAGCAGTTTTTTGGGAGGGGATACGCAGTATTTT.

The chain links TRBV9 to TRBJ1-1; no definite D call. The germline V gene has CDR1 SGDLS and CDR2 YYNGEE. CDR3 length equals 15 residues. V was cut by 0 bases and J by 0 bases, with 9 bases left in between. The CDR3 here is CASSVEGTVNTEAFF. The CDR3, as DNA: TGTGCCAGCAGCGTAGAAGGAACCGTGAACACTGAAGCTTTCTTT.

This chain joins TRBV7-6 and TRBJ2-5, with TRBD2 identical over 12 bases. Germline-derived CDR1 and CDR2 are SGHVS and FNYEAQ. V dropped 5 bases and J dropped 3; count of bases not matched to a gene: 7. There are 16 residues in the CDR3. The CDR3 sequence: CASSPLAGGWEETQYF. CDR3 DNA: TGTGCCAGCAGCCCACTAGCGGGGGGTTGGGAAGAGACCCAGTACTTC.

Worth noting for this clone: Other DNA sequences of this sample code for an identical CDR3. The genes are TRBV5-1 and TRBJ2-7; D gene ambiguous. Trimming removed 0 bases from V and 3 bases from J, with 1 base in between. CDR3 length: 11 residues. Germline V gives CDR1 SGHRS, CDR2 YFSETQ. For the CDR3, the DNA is TGCGCCAGCAGCTTGGGCTACGAGCAGTACTTC. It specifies CASSLGYEQYF.

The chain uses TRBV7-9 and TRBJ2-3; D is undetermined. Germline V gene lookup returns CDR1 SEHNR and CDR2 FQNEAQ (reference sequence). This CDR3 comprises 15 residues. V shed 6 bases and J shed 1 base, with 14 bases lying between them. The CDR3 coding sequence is TGTGCCAGCAGTACTATTATCCGGGGCACAGATACGCAGTATTTT. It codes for CASSTIIRGTDTQYF.

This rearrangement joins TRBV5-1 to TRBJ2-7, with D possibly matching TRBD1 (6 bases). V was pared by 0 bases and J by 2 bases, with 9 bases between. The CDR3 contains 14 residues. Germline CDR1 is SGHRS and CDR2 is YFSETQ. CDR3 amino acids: CASSLAGTTYEQYF. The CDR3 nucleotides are TGCGCCAGCAGCTTGGCCGGGACAACCTACGAGCAGTACTTC.

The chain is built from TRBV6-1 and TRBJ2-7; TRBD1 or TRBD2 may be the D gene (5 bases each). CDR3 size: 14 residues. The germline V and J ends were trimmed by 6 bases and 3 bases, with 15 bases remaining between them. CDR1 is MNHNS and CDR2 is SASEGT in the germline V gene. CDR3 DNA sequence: TGTGCCAGCAGCAACTGGGACCGGAACTACGAGCAGTACTTC. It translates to CASSNWDRNYEQYF.

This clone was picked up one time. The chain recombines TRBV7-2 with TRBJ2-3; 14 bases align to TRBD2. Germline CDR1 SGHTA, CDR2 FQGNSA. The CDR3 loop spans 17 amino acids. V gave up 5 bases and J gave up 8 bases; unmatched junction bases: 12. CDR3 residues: CASSGPGLAGVMGTQYF. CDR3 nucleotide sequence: TGTGCCAGCAGCGGGCCGGGACTAGCGGGGGTCATGGGTACGCAGTATTTT.

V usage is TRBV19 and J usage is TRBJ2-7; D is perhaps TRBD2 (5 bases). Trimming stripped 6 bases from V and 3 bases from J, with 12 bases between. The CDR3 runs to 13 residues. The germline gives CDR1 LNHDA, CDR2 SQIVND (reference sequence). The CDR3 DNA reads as TGTGCCAGTAGCCCCGGACTGAGCTACGAGCAGTACTTC. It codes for CASSPGLSYEQYF.

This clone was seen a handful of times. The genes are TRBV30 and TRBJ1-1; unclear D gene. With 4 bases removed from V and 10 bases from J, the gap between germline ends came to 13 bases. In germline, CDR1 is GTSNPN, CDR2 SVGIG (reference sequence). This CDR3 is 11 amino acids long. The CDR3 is CAWTKGPGAFF. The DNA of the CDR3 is TGTGCCTGGACCAAGGGCCCCGGAGCTTTCTTT.

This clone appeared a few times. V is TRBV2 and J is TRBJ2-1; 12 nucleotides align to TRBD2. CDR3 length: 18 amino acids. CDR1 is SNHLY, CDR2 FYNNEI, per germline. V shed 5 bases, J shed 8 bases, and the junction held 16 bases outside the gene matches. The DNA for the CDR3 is TGTGCCAGCAGTTCTGGACTAGCGGGAAGCTTCCTGGACCATGAGCAGTTCTTC. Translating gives CASSSGLAGSFLDHEQFF.

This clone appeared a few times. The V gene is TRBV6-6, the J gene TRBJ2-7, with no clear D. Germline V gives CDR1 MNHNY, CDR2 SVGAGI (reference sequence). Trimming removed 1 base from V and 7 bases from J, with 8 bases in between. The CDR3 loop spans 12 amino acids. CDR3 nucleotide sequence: TGTGCCAGCAGTTACTACTCTCGGGAGCAGTACTTC. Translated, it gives CASSYYSREQYF.

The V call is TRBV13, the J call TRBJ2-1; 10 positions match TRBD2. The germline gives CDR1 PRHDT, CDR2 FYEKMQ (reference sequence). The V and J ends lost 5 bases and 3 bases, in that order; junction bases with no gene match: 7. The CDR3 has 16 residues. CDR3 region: CASSTQLAGLYNEQFF. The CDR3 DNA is TGTGCCAGCAGCACACAACTAGCGGGACTCTACAATGAGCAGTTCTTC.

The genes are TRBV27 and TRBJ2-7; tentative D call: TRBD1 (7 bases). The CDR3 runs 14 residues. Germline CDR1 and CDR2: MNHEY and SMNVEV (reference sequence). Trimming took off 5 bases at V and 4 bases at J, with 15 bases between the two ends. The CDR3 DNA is TGTGCCAGCAGTCCAGGGGGGCCGACGTACGAGCAGTACTTC. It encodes CASSPGGPTYEQYF.

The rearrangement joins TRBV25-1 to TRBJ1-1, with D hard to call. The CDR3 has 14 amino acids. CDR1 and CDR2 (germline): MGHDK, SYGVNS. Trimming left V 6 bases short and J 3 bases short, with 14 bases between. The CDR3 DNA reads TGTGCCAGCAGAAGCCCCACTCTCGACACTGAAGCTTTCTTT. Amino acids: CASRSPTLDTEAFF.